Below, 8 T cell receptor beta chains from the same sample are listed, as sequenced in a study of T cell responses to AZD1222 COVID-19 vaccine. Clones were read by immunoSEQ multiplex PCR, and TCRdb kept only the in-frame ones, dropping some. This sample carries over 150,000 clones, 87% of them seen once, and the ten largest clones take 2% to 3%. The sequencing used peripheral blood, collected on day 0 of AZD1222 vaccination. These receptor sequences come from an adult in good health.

The CDR3, as DNA: TGTGCCAGCAGCCCCGTTAGCGGGAGGAGGTCCTACGAGCAGTACTTC. Translated: CASSPVSGRRSYEQYF. This chain uses TRBV27 with TRBJ2-7, with TRBD2 identical over 10 bases. Germline lookup yields CDR1 MNHEY and CDR2 SMNVEV (reference sequence). Trimming took 6 bases from V and 1 from J; bases not matched to a gene: 9. CDR3 size: 16 residues.

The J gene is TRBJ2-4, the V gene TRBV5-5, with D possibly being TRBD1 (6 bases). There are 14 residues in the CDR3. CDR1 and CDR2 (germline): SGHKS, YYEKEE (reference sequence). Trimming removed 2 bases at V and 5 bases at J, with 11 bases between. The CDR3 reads CASSFRDTQNIQYF. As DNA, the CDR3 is TGTGCCAGCAGCTTCCGGGACACCCAAAACATTCAGTACTTC.

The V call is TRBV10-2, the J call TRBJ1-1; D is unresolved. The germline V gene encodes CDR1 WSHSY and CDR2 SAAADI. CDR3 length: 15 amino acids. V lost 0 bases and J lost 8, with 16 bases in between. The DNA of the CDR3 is TGCGCCAGCAGTGAGTCCGCCCTAGCGGGCAGGGAAGCTTTCTTT. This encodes CASSESALAGREAFF.

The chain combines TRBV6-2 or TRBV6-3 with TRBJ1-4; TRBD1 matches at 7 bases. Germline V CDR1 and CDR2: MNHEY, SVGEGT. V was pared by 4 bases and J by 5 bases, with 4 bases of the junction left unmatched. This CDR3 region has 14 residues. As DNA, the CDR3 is TGTGCCAGCAGTTCGGACAGGACAAATGAAAAACTGTTTTTT. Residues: CASSSDRTNEKLFF.

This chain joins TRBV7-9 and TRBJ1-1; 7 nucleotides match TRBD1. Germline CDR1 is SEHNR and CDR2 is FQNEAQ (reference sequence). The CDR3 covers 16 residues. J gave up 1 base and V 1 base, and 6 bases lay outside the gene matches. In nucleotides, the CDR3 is TGTGCCAGCAGCTTAGTAGGGGGCGCGTCGAACACTGAAGCTTTCTTT. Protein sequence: CASSLVGGASNTEAFF.

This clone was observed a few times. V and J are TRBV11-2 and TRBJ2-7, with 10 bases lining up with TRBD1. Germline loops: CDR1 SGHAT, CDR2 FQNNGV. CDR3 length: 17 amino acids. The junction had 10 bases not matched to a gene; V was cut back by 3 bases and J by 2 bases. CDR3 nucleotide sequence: TGTGCCAGCAGCTTTGGGACAGGGGCCGCTAGGACCTACGAGCAGTACTTC. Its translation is CASSFGTGAARTYEQYF.

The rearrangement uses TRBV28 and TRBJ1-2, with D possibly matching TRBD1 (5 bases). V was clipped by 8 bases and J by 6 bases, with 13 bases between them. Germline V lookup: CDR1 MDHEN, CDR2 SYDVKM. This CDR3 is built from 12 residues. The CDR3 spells CASSTRTNGYTF. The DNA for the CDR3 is TGTGCCAGCTCGACACGGACAAATGGCTACACCTTC.

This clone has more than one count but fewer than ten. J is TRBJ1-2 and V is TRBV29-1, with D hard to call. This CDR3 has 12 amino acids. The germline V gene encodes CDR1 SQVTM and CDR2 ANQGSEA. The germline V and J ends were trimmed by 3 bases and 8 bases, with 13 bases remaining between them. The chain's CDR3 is CSVDRWAGGYTF. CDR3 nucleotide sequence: TGCAGCGTTGATCGGTGGGCTGGGGGCTACACCTTC.